These 31 T cell receptor beta chains were all obtained from the same sample, sequenced in a study of OX40 agonist ivuxolimab in advanced cancers. Sequencing used immunoSEQ multiplex PCR; TCRdb keeps in-frame clones, though not all of them. The profile covers about 73,000 clones, with around 90% appearing a single time and around 0.5% taken by the ten largest. Sequenced material: CD4+ or CD8+ T cells sorted from blood, taken in a trial of the OX40 agonist ivuxolimab. These receptors were obtained from an adult with an advanced solid tumor such as melanoma, head and neck, liver or kidney cancer.

CDR3 in amino acids: CASSRLAGGNEQFF. Written as DNA, the CDR3 is TGTGCCAGCTCCCGACTAGCGGGAGGCAATGAGCAGTTCTTC. The V call is TRBV18, the J call TRBJ2-1, with 13 bases aligning to TRBD2. Germline V gene lookup returns CDR1 KGHSH and CDR2 LQKENI. CDR3 length: 14 amino acids. After removal of 6 bases from V and 6 bases from J, the junction contained 2 bases not matched to a gene.

This clone was observed once. CDR3 sequence: CASSPHRSYLAKNIQYF. In DNA form, the CDR3 reads TGCGCCAGCAGTCCACACAGGTCTTATCTAGCCAAAAACATTCAGTACTTC. This chain uses TRBV23-1 with TRBJ2-4; maybe TRBD1 (5 bases). TRBV23-1 qualifies as an ORF whose function is uncertain. V was cut by 4 bases and J by 0 bases, with 16 bases left in between. The CDR3 is 17 amino acids.

The chain has TRBV4-3 and TRBJ2-3, with 14 bases aligning to TRBD2. J gave up 5 bases and V 0 bases, and 4 bases lay outside the gene matches. This CDR3 spans 17 amino acids. Germline CDR1 reads LGHNA; CDR2 reads YSLEER. The CDR3 bases are TGCGCCAGCAGCCAAGATCGAGGACTAGCGGGAGGAGATACGCAGTATTTT. It codes for CASSQDRGLAGGDTQYF.

V usage is TRBV30 and J usage is TRBJ1-2; tentatively, D is TRBD1 (5 bases). Germline-derived CDR1 and CDR2 are GTSNPN and SVGIG (reference sequence). V was clipped by 3 bases and J by 4 bases, with 6 bases between them. CDR3 length equals 11 residues. CDR3 region: CAWRGGYGYTF. The CDR3 coding sequence is TGTGCCTGGAGGGGGGGCTATGGCTACACCTTC.

The genes are TRBV7-9 and TRBJ2-7, with D maybe TRBD2 (6 bases). Trimming cost V 2 bases and J 4 bases, with 18 bases left between them. CDR1 is SEHNR and CDR2 is FQNEAQ in the germline V gene (reference sequence). The CDR3 length is 16 residues. The CDR3 is CASSLSRSGVRYEQYF. The CDR3 coding sequence is TGTGCCAGCAGCTTAAGTCGGTCGGGGGTTAGGTACGAGCAGTACTTC.

The V gene is TRBV5-4, the J gene TRBJ2-1; maybe TRBD2 (5 bases). Germline V gene data show CDR1 as SGHNT and CDR2 as YYREEE (reference sequence). V gave up 1 base and J gave up 4 bases, with 12 bases separating them. There are 15 residues in the CDR3. The CDR3 nucleotides are TGTGCCAGCAGCTTGTCCGGACTCCGGTACAATGAGCAGTTCTTC. Protein sequence: CASSLSGLRYNEQFF.

The chain joins TRBV19 to TRBJ2-1, with D tentatively TRBD2 (7 bases). This CDR3 is built from 16 residues. Germline CDR1 LNHDA, CDR2 SQIVND (reference sequence). Trimming shortened V by 1 base and J by 7 bases, and 17 bases separated the two germline ends. The CDR3 nucleotides read TGTGCCAGTAGTATAGGGGGGGCTAGCGGAATTAATGAGCAGTTCTTC. Protein product: CASSIGGASGINEQFF.

The chain is built from TRBV11-1 and TRBJ2-5; D possibly matches TRBD1 or TRBD2 (6 bases each). The CDR3 spans 17 residues. The V end was cut by 4 bases, the J end by 6 bases, with 24 bases between. The germline V gene has CDR1 SGHAT and CDR2 FQDESV (reference sequence). CDR3 coding DNA: TGTGCCAGCAGCTCCGAGGGGGGCATAGGTATCAGTCAGACCCAGTACTTC. Translating it yields CASSSEGGIGISQTQYF. The full variable domain, in which reference TRBV11-1 and TRBJ2-5 provide the parts outside the CDR3, is EAEVAQSPRYKITEKSQAVAFWCDPISGHATLYWYRQILGQGPELLVQFQDESVVDDSQLPKDRFSAERLKGVDSTLKIQPAELGDSAMYLCASSSEGGIGISQTQYFGPGTRLLVL.

CDR3 coding DNA: TGTGCCAGCTCACCTTATCTAGCGGGAGTAGCAGATACGCAGTATTTT. Protein sequence: CASSPYLAGVADTQYF. The chain employs TRBV18 and TRBJ2-3, with TRBD2 identical over 10 bases. CDR1 and CDR2 (germline): KGHSH, LQKENI. CDR3 length: 16 residues. Trimming removed 3 bases from V and 4 bases from J; junction bases left unmatched: 7. Full variable domain (remainder filled in from reference TRBV18 and TRBJ2-3): NAGVMQNPRHLVRRRGQEARLRCSPMKGHSHVYWYRQLPEEGLKFMVYLQKENIIDESGMPKERFSAEFPKEGPSILRIQQVVRGDSAAYFCASSPYLAGVADTQYFGPGTRLTVL.

Only one count was recorded for this clone. This chain joins TRBV5-1 and TRBJ2-7; 9 positions match TRBD2. The germline CDR1 and CDR2 sequences are SGHRS and YFSETQ. This CDR3 contains 14 residues. J lost 6 bases, V lost 0 bases, and 4 bases had no gene match. The CDR3 reads CASSLGASGTEQYF. In DNA, the CDR3 is TGCGCCAGCAGCTTGGGCGCTAGCGGGACCGAGCAGTACTTC. The full variable domain, its missing parts supplied by reference TRBV5-1 and TRBJ2-7, is KAGVTQTPRYLIKTRGQQVTLSCSPISGHRSVSWYQQTPGQGLQFLFEYFSETQRNKGNFPGRFSGRQFSNSRSEMNVSTLELGDSALYLCASSLGASGTEQYFGPGTRLTVT.

The chain joins TRBV11-3 to TRBJ2-3; D unclear. The length of the CDR3 is 14 residues. Germline loops: CDR1 SGHNT, CDR2 YENEEA. V was cut by 2 bases and J by 6 bases, with 12 bases left in between. The CDR3 is CASSLYAVADTQYF. In nucleotides, the CDR3 is TGTGCCAGCAGCTTATATGCGGTGGCGGATACGCAGTATTTT.

This clone occurred once. The chain is built from TRBV5-4 and TRBJ2-3; the D is unclear. Trimming left V 1 base short and J 2 bases short, with 11 bases between. The CDR3 loop spans 15 amino acids. Germline V gene lookup returns CDR1 SGHNT and CDR2 YYREEE (reference sequence). CDR3 amino acids: CASSLFSRFTDTQYF. CDR3 sequence (DNA): TGTGCCAGCAGCTTGTTTTCTAGATTCACAGATACGCAGTATTTT.

This chain connects TRBV30 to TRBJ1-3; 8 positions agree with TRBD1. Per germline, CDR1 GTSNPN and CDR2 SVGIG (reference sequence). Trimming cost V 1 base and J 2 bases; bases outside gene matches: 4. CDR3 length equals 15 residues. The CDR3 bases are TGTGCCTGGAGTGCCACAGGGGGGGCTGGAAACACCATATATTTT. This sequence encodes CAWSATGGAGNTIYF.

The chain links TRBV5-1 to TRBJ2-1; D might be TRBD2 (6 bases). This CDR3 has 14 residues. Germline CDR1 reads SGHRS; CDR2 reads YFSETQ. V lost 4 bases and J 5 bases, leaving 13 bases between the germline ends. CDR3 DNA: TGCGCCAGCAGCCTCGGACCGGGGGACAATGAGCAGTTCTTC. Amino acids: CASSLGPGDNEQFF.

This chain uses TRBV18 with TRBJ2-3, with D maybe TRBD1 (6 bases). Germline V lookup: CDR1 KGHSH, CDR2 LQKENI. The CDR3 extends over 15 amino acids. V was shortened by 6 bases and J by 2 bases, with 15 bases between the two germline ends. The CDR3 reads CASSRGGASTDTQYF. The CDR3 bases are TGTGCCAGCTCCCGAGGGGGAGCGTCCACAGATACGCAGTATTTT.

This clone was observed a single time. The chain links TRBV6-5 to TRBJ2-1; D might be TRBD1 or TRBD2, each matching 5 bases. V lost 5 bases and J lost 0, with 11 bases in between. CDR3 size: 15 residues. Germline V gives CDR1 MNHEY, CDR2 SVGAGI. This CDR3 reads CASSRGDGSYNEQFF. The CDR3 DNA reads TGTGCCAGCAGTAGGGGAGACGGCTCCTACAATGAGCAGTTCTTC.

This sequence joins TRBV2 and TRBJ2-7, with D tentatively TRBD2 (6 bases). V was pared by 4 bases and J by 4 bases, with 14 bases between. The CDR3 extends over 14 amino acids. Per the germline V gene, CDR1 is SNHLY and CDR2 is FYNNEI. The CDR3, as DNA: TGTGCCAGCAGTGTTCAAGAAAGCGGGTACGAGCAGTACTTC. Residues: CASSVQESGYEQYF.

The chain has TRBV18 and TRBJ2-7; D may match TRBD1 or TRBD2 (5 bases each). Germline V lookup: CDR1 KGHSH, CDR2 LQKENI. The CDR3 consists of 13 residues. Trimming removed 6 bases from V and 3 bases from J, with 12 bases in between. The CDR3 sequence: CASSRDGRYEQYF. The CDR3 coding sequence is TGTGCCAGCTCCCGGGACGGCCGCTACGAGCAGTACTTC.

Comment on this clone: This sample also contains other DNA sequences that code for the same CDR3. The chain is built from TRBV18 and TRBJ1-2; D unclear. V shed 1 base and J shed 2 bases, with 11 bases lying between them. The CDR3 totals 15 residues. Germline assignment: CDR1 KGHSH and CDR2 LQKENI. CDR3 nucleotides: TGTGCCAGCTCACCACTTGTAGGGTCCAACTATGGCTACACCTTC. Amino acid sequence: CASSPLVGSNYGYTF.

V is TRBV7-2 and J is TRBJ2-3; 11 bases line up with TRBD1. Germline CDR1 and CDR2: SGHTA and FQGNSA. Trimming cost V 4 bases and J 6 bases; bases outside gene matches: 6. The CDR3 is 15 residues long. CDR3 in amino acids: CASSSRTGGWDTQYF. The CDR3 DNA sequence: TGTGCCAGCAGCTCCCGGACAGGGGGCTGGGATACGCAGTATTTT.

J is TRBJ1-5 and V is TRBV27; possible D gene TRBD1, 5 bases. CDR3 length: 16 residues. Trimming cost V 2 bases and J 3 bases, with 14 bases left between them. Per germline, CDR1 MNHEY and CDR2 SMNVEV (reference sequence). The CDR3 protein is CASSLRAGWVNQPQHF. As DNA, the CDR3 is TGTGCCAGCAGTTTAAGGGCAGGGTGGGTCAATCAGCCCCAGCATTTT.

The chain employs TRBV7-2 and TRBJ2-5; TRBD2 matches 9 bases. Germline lookup yields CDR1 SGHTA and CDR2 FQGNSA. The CDR3 totals 18 residues. Losses at the gene ends were 3 bases for V and 0 bases for J; bases not matched to a gene: 11. CDR3 DNA sequence: TGTGCCAGCAGCTTCCAAAGCGGGAGGACTTCGTACCAAGAGACCCAGTACTTC. Its translation: CASSFQSGRTSYQETQYF.

The chain is built from TRBV11-3 and TRBJ2-7; D uncertain. This CDR3 has 13 amino acids. Trimming shortened V by 5 bases and J by 7 bases, and 15 bases separated the two germline ends. Germline V gene data show CDR1 as SGHNT and CDR2 as YENEEA. The CDR3 region is CASSPQGAREQYF. As DNA, the CDR3 is TGTGCCAGCAGCCCCCAAGGAGCGAGGGAGCAGTACTTC.

The chain employs TRBV19 and TRBJ2-3; 11 bases match TRBD2. The CDR3 contains 15 residues. In germline, CDR1 is LNHDA, CDR2 SQIVND (reference sequence). The V segment lost 7 bases and the J segment 4 bases; nucleotides outside the gene matches: 7. In DNA form, the CDR3 reads TGTGCCAGTAAGTTAGCGGGAGGGCCAGCAGATACGCAGTATTTT. Translating it yields CASKLAGGPADTQYF.

The V call is TRBV7-2, the J call TRBJ2-1, with D perhaps assigned TRBD1 or TRBD2 (5 bases each). The CDR3 consists of 14 residues. Trimming removed 5 bases from V and 2 bases from J, with 10 bases in between. Germline assignment: CDR1 SGHTA and CDR2 FQGNSA. The CDR3 region is CASSAPGPYNEQFF. The DNA of the CDR3 is TGTGCCAGCAGCGCCCCGGGGCCCTACAATGAGCAGTTCTTC.

By sample fraction, this clone is medium-sized. The chain has TRBV2 and TRBJ2-4; TRBD2 agrees at 10 bases. The CDR3 is 20 amino acids. Germline CDR1 reads SNHLY; CDR2 reads FYNNEI. Germline trimming cut 3 bases from V and 6 bases from J; bases unmatched to any gene: 20. CDR3 region: CASSDVGIGASGSDINIQYF. The CDR3 bases are TGTGCCAGCAGTGATGTGGGGATAGGGGCTAGCGGGAGCGATATAAACATTCAGTACTTC.

This clone has just one count. V and J are TRBV19 and TRBJ1-1; weak D call: TRBD1 (5 bases). The CDR3 extends over 15 amino acids. V was trimmed by 5 bases and J by 4 bases, leaving 17 bases between them. Germline V gene sequence: CDR1 LNHDA, CDR2 SQIVND (reference sequence). The CDR3 reads CASSHRGTLGTEAFF. CDR3 sequence (DNA): TGTGCCAGTAGTCACCGGGGCACCCTTGGCACTGAAGCTTTCTTT.

The chain is built from TRBV6-6 and TRBJ2-1, with 10 bases identical to TRBD2. The V gene end was trimmed by 5 bases and the J gene end by 4 bases; junction bases not matched to a gene: 2. This CDR3 has 14 amino acids. Germline CDR1 MNHNY, CDR2 SVGAGI (reference sequence). The CDR3 sequence: CASSPSGGYNEQFF. The CDR3 nucleotides read TGTGCCAGCAGTCCTAGCGGGGGTTACAATGAGCAGTTCTTC.

The chain has TRBV7-8 and TRBJ2-1; D unresolved. Per the germline V gene, CDR1 is SGHVS and CDR2 is FQNEAQ. The CDR3 sequence is 13 residues long. Trimming removed 1 base at V and 8 bases at J, with 9 bases between. CDR3 DNA sequence: TGTGCCAGCAGCTTAGGGCCTAAGGATGAGCAGTTCTTC. Amino acid sequence: CASSLGPKDEQFF. Looking up the rest from reference TRBV7-8 and TRBJ2-1 gives the full variable domain: GAGVSQSPRYKVAKRGQDVALRCDPISGHVSLFWYQQALGQGPEFLTYFQNEAQLDKSGLPSDRFFAERPEGSVSTLKIQRTQQEDSAVYLCASSLGPKDEQFFGPGTRLTVL.

V is TRBV7-8 and J is TRBJ2-7; TRBD1 matches at 11 bases. The germline gives CDR1 SGHVS, CDR2 FQNEAQ. Trimming removed 1 base from V and 4 bases from J; junction bases left unmatched: 0. This CDR3 region has 14 residues. CDR3 region: CASSLGDRGYEQYF. As DNA, the CDR3 is TGTGCCAGCAGCTTAGGGGACAGGGGGTACGAGCAGTACTTC.

This clone was counted a few times. CDR3 sequence reads: CASSVAMDTQYF. DNA of the CDR3: TGTGCCAGCAGCGTAGCTATGGATACGCAGTATTTT. This chain links TRBV28 with TRBJ2-3; D call uncertain. Deletions cut 6 bases from V and 6 bases from J, with 10 bases between. CDR1 and CDR2 (germline): MDHEN, SYDVKM. This CDR3 region has 12 residues.